This passage covers 25 T cell receptor beta chains from one sample sequenced in a study of alternative splicing in chronic myeloid leukemia remission. Libraries were built from poly-A-enriched mRNA from around 1 ug total RNA. TCRdb derives one entry per CDR3 protein from the bulk RNA-seq reads, leaving out DNA. This table has about 320 distinct CDR3 sequences, 98% to 99.1% appearing once. What was sequenced was PBMCs. These receptor sequences come from a person aged 25 to 55 in good health.

This clonotype has a single count. The chain employs TRBV7-9 and TRBJ2-6; TCRdb returns TRBD1, unconfirmable since there is no DNA. From germline, CDR1 is SEHNR and CDR2 FQNEAQ (reference sequence). This CDR3 comprises 15 residues. The CDR3 spells CASSLIQSGANVLTF.

V and J are TRBV6-5 and TRBJ1-1; the TRBD1 assignment by TCRdb is unverifiable without DNA. The CDR3 totals 13 residues. CDR1 is MNHEY and CDR2 is SVGAGI in the germline V gene. Here the CDR3 reads CASSQGTDAEAFF.

The chain couples TRBV27 to TRBJ1-5. In germline, CDR1 is MNHEY, CDR2 SMNVEV (reference sequence). The CDR3 is 15 residues long. CDR3 residues: CASSSYPDGNQPQHF.

This clonotype occurred once. The chain recombines TRBV4-3 with TRBJ1-1. CDR1 and CDR2 from the germline V gene are LGHNA and YSLEER. The CDR3 contains 14 residues. CDR3 loop: CASSQRVKNTEAFF.

The rearrangement links TRBV12-3 or TRBV12-4 to TRBJ1-1. The CDR3 length is 13 residues. The CDR3 is CASSFGERTEAFF.

The genes are TRBV7-9 and TRBJ1-5. CDR3 length: 13 amino acids. Germline V gene data show CDR1 as SEHNR and CDR2 as FQNEAQ (reference sequence). CDR3 sequence reads: CASSYTSNQPQHF.

This chain connects TRBV29-1 to TRBJ2-3; no DNA is available, so the TRBD1 call from TCRdb remains unchecked. CDR1 is SQVTM, CDR2 ANQGSEA, per germline. The CDR3 sequence is 14 residues long. The CDR3 loop reads CSVRRDRSTDTQYF.

This clonotype was picked up one time. The chain joins TRBV7-2 to TRBJ1-1. CDR1 is SGHTA and CDR2 is FQGNSA in the germline V gene. This CDR3 spans 13 amino acids. CDR3 amino acids: CASSFRGQPKAFF.

This rearrangement joins TRBV11-3 to TRBJ2-3; TCRdb picks TRBD2, but there is no DNA to check that call. Germline V gene lookup returns CDR1 SGHNT and CDR2 YENEEA. The CDR3 totals 15 residues. The CDR3 loop reads CASSFQGGSTDTQYF.

The chain links TRBV4-3 to TRBJ1-1. This CDR3 has 14 amino acids. Germline CDR1 and CDR2: LGHNA and YSLEER. This CDR3 is CASSLTGGSTEAFF.

The V call is TRBV28, the J call TRBJ1-2. The CDR3 is 14 amino acids. Germline CDR1 reads MDHEN; CDR2 reads SYDVKM. CDR3 in amino acids: CASSYLGASLGYTF.

The chain has TRBV20-1 and TRBJ2-7; TCRdb's D call of TRBD2 is untestable without DNA. This CDR3 is built from 16 residues. The germline V gene encodes CDR1 DFQATT and CDR2 SNEGSKA (reference sequence). The CDR3: CSARSRDRWSSYEQYF.

This chain links TRBV20-1 with TRBJ2-7; the TCRdb call, TRBD1, lacks DNA for checking. The CDR3 has 12 amino acids. Germline V gene sequence: CDR1 DFQATT, CDR2 SNEGSKA (reference sequence). The CDR3 sequence: CSAGQDSYEQYF.

The V and J genes are TRBV11-2 and TRBJ1-1. The CDR3 totals 14 residues. The germline V gene has CDR1 SGHAT and CDR2 FQNNGV. CDR3 in amino acids: CASSPRQGSTEAFF.

The V gene is TRBV7-6, the J gene TRBJ2-1; without DNA, the TCRdb call of TRBD2 cannot be checked. From germline, CDR1 is SGHVS and CDR2 FNYEAQ. The CDR3 is 15 residues long. This chain's CDR3 is CASSLGRGSDNEQFF.

The rearrangement links TRBV12-5 to TRBJ2-3; absent DNA, TCRdb's TRBD2 call cannot be checked. Germline CDR1 and CDR2: LGHNT and FRNRAP. This CDR3 comprises 16 residues. The CDR3 sequence is CASGLGDRFSTDTQYF.

This sequence joins TRBV10-3 and TRBJ2-5; TCRdb's D call, TRBD1, is unchecked because there is no DNA. CDR1 and CDR2 from the germline V gene are ENHRY and SYGVKD. The CDR3 consists of 13 residues. CDR3: CAISRQGRETQYF.

The chain couples TRBV11-2 to TRBJ2-6; the D gene TCRdb calls, TRBD2, cannot be checked with no DNA. CDR1 is SGHAT and CDR2 is FQNNGV in the germline V gene. CDR3 size: 14 residues. Here the CDR3 reads CAIQRGSGANVLTF.

The chain employs TRBV4-3 and TRBJ1-3. Germline values: CDR1 LGHNA, CDR2 YSLEER. The CDR3 spans 15 residues. CDR3 protein: CASSQDRSSGNTIYF.

This sequence joins TRBV11-2 and TRBJ2-5; TCRdb proposes TRBD2, but this gene call is untestable without DNA. Per germline, CDR1 SGHAT and CDR2 FQNNGV. The CDR3 has 16 amino acids. The CDR3 spells CASSPGTPQSAETQYF.

The chain uses TRBV7-8 and TRBJ2-3; the TRBD1 assignment by TCRdb is unverifiable without DNA. The CDR3 runs to 15 residues. From germline, CDR1 is SGHVS and CDR2 FQNEAQ. CDR3 sequence reads: CASSRTGGILDTQYF.

This CDR3 is CSKREASTDTQYF. V is TRBV29-1 and J is TRBJ2-3; there is no DNA to check the TCRdb D call of TRBD2. The CDR3 is made up of 13 amino acids. Germline V CDR1 and CDR2: SQVTM, ANQGSEA.

The chain is built from TRBV5-5 and TRBJ1-1. CDR1 and CDR2 from the germline V gene are SGHKS and YYEKEE (reference sequence). The CDR3 runs to 13 residues. Here the CDR3 reads CASSLDMNTEAFF.

The chain carries TRBV28 and TRBJ1-2; TCRdb's assignment of TRBD1 cannot be checked, as there is no DNA. Germline CDR1 and CDR2: MDHEN and SYDVKM. The CDR3 sequence is 13 residues long. The CDR3 protein is CASSFTDRVGYTF.

This clonotype has only one observation. The rearrangement uses TRBV27 and TRBJ2-3; TCRdb's D call of TRBD2 is untestable without DNA. The CDR3 loop spans 15 amino acids. Germline V gene sequence: CDR1 MNHEY, CDR2 SMNVEV (reference sequence). The CDR3 sequence: CASSLLSAGTDTQYF.